These 14 T cell receptor beta chains share one sample of origin, sequenced in a study of T cells in Graves' hyperthyroidism and ophthalmopathy. Amplification yielded TCR beta CDR3 regions, with RNA transcripts as the source. A set of HTBI primers served as the primers for a first-round RT-PCR of the TCR CDR3. TCRdb re-called the multiplex PCR reads through MiXCR, storing one row per CDR3 protein. This table holds more than 550,000 distinct CDR3 sequences, 45% found once. The sequenced material came from peripheral blood or thyroid tissue (not recorded which). The receptors shown here come from an adult man with Graves' disease, either hyperthyroidism or ophthalmopathy (not recorded which).

The chain employs TRBV25-1 and TRBJ1-1, with D possibly being TRBD1 (5 bases). CDR1 and CDR2 (germline): MGHDK, SYGVNS. The V end lost 6 bases, the J end lost 0 bases, and 11 bases lay between the germline ends. The length of the CDR3 is 14 residues. As DNA, the CDR3 is TGTGCCAGCAGCGCCAGACAGATGAACACTGAAGCTTTCTTT. It codes for CASSARQMNTEAFF.

This clonotype was recorded many times. This sequence joins TRBV15 and TRBJ2-7; D may be TRBD1 or TRBD2 (5 bases each). The germline V gene encodes CDR1 LNHNV and CDR2 YYDKDF (reference sequence). The length of the CDR3 is 14 residues. The V and J ends lost 4 bases and 3 bases respectively, with 13 bases between them. The CDR3 nucleotides are TGTGCCACCAGCACCCGGGACCGCGACTACGAGCAGTACTTC. Its translation: CATSTRDRDYEQYF.

This clonotype was seen many times. This chain links TRBV29-1 with TRBJ2-5; D not certain. The CDR3 loop spans 15 amino acids. Trimming left V 3 bases short and J 2 bases short, with 16 bases between. The germline V gene encodes CDR1 SQVTM and CDR2 ANQGSEA. This CDR3 reads CSVDPLGTAQETQYF. CDR3 DNA sequence: TGCAGCGTTGACCCCTTAGGAACCGCACAAGAGACCCAGTACTTC.

This chain links TRBV15 with TRBJ2-5, with unresolved D. CDR1 and CDR2 (germline): LNHNV, YYDKDF (reference sequence). The ends were cut back, 3 bases at V and 6 bases at J, with 8 bases in the middle. CDR3 size: 12 residues. This chain's CDR3 is CATSSQDQTQYF. The CDR3 coding sequence is TGTGCCACCAGCAGTCAGGACCAGACCCAGTACTTC. Together with reference TRBV15 and TRBJ2-5, the CDR3 gives the full variable domain: DAMVIQNPRYQVTQFGKPVTLSCSQTLNHNVMYWYQQKSSQAPKLLFHYYDKDFNNEADTPDNFQSRRPNTSFCFLDIRSPGLGDTAMYLCATSSQDQTQYFGPGTRLLVL.

The V and J genes are TRBV29-1 and TRBJ2-3; D is uncertain. V lost 2 bases and J 1 base, leaving 10 bases between the germline ends. There are 14 residues in the CDR3. The germline V gene has CDR1 SQVTM and CDR2 ANQGSEA. CDR3 nucleotide sequence: TGCAGCGTTGAACCCCTGAGCCGCACAGATACGCAGTATTTT. Its translation: CSVEPLSRTDTQYF.

About this clonotype itself: This could be a read error, since a much larger clone is one nucleotide away. This CDR3 is CASSSLQGGRETQYF. The CDR3 DNA is TGTGCCAGCAGCTCCCTACAGGGCGGTCGAGAGACCCAGTACTTC. The chain employs TRBV7-9 and TRBJ2-5; D may be TRBD1 (6 bases). Germline CDR1 reads SEHNR; CDR2 reads FQNEAQ (reference sequence). V lost 4 bases, J lost 4 bases, and 16 bases lay in between. The CDR3 runs to 15 residues.

Comments on this clonotype: Possible read error: a much larger clone is one base away. This chain joins TRBV9 and TRBJ2-5; 12 nucleotides agree with TRBD1. The CDR3 runs 15 residues. With 4 bases clipped from V and 5 bases from J, the junction kept 6 bases outside the gene matches. Per germline, CDR1 SGDLS and CDR2 YYNGEE. The CDR3 spells CASSLGQGAIETQYF. CDR3 nucleotide sequence: TGTGCCAGCAGCCTGGGACAGGGGGCTATCGAGACCCAGTACTTC. The full variable domain, completed using reference TRBV9 and TRBJ2-5, is DSGVTQTPKHLITATGQRVTLRCSPRSGDLSVYWYQQSLDQGLQFLIQYYNGEERAKGNILERFSAQQFPDLHSELNLSSLELGDSALYFCASSLGQGAIETQYFGPGTRLLVL.

Notes on this clonotype: A much more abundant neighbour one base away suggests this may be a read error. V and J are TRBV20-1 and TRBJ1-1; D possibly corresponds to TRBD1 (6 bases). The CDR3 runs 12 residues. Germline V lookup: CDR1 DFQATT, CDR2 SNEGSKA (reference sequence). Trimming stripped 4 bases from V and 3 bases from J, with 9 bases between. CDR3 nucleotides: TGCAGTGCTATAGGGGGGGACACTGAAGCTTTCTTT. Protein: CSAIGGDTEAFF.

This chain connects TRBV7-8 to TRBJ1-2, with D tentatively TRBD1 (6 bases). The length of the CDR3 is 15 residues. Germline-derived CDR1 and CDR2 are SGHVS and FQNEAQ. With 1 base removed from V and 4 bases from J, the gap between germline ends came to 13 bases. CDR3 in amino acids: CASSLGSRGGYGYTF. DNA for the CDR3: TGTGCCAGCAGCTTAGGGTCAAGAGGGGGCTATGGCTACACCTTC.

This clonotype has a count of ten or more. The chain links TRBV15 to TRBJ1-4, with D unclear. V was trimmed by 2 bases and J by 0 bases, leaving 13 bases between them. CDR3 length equals 17 residues. CDR1 and CDR2 from the germline V gene are LNHNV and YYDKDF (reference sequence). The CDR3 sequence is CATSRNSLTATNEKLFF. CDR3 nucleotide sequence: TGTGCCACCAGCAGAAACAGCCTTACCGCAACTAATGAAAAACTGTTTTTT.

This clonotype was seen only a few times. J is TRBJ1-4 and V is TRBV7-6; D is undetermined. The V end was cut by 6 bases, the J end by 5 bases, with 10 bases between. CDR1 SGHVS and CDR2 FNYEAQ come from the germline V gene. This CDR3 is built from 13 residues. The CDR3 DNA reads as TGTGCCAGCAGGGACCATGCAAATGAAAAACTGTTTTTT. Its protein is CASRDHANEKLFF.

This clonotype was seen at least ten times. The chain links TRBV10-3 to TRBJ1-1; tentative D call: TRBD1 (6 bases). Trimming took 1 base from V and 1 from J, leaving 13 bases between them. This CDR3 is built from 16 residues. Looked up from germline, CDR1 is ENHRY and CDR2 is SYGVKD. The DNA of the CDR3 is TGTGCCATCAGTGAGTTATGGACAGCGAAGAACACTGAAGCTTTCTTT. Translating gives CAISELWTAKNTEAFF.

The chain joins TRBV15 to TRBJ1-1; D is ambiguous. The V and J ends lost 0 bases and 4 bases respectively, with 12 bases between them. The CDR3 loop spans 15 amino acids. CDR1 LNHNV and CDR2 YYDKDF come from the germline V gene (reference sequence). The CDR3 DNA follows: TGTGCCACCAGCAGAGATTGGGCAGCGGGCACTGAAGCTTTCTTT. Its protein is CATSRDWAAGTEAFF. Filled out from reference TRBV15 and TRBJ1-1, the complete variable domain reads DAMVIQNPRYQVTQFGKPVTLSCSQTLNHNVMYWYQQKSSQAPKLLFHYYDKDFNNEADTPDNFQSRRPNTSFCFLDIRSPGLGDTAMYLCATSRDWAAGTEAFFGQGTRLTVV.

The DNA of the CDR3 is TGTGCCAGCAGCTCCCTCCGGGACAGGGACTACGAGCAGTACTTC. Protein product: CASSSLRDRDYEQYF. The chain is built from TRBV7-9 and TRBJ2-7, with 9 bases identical to TRBD1. The CDR3 has 15 amino acids. Trimming removed 4 bases from V and 3 bases from J; junction bases left unmatched: 7. The germline V gene has CDR1 SEHNR and CDR2 FQNEAQ (reference sequence). Using reference TRBV7-9 and TRBJ2-7 for the parts outside the CDR3, the full variable domain is DTGVSQNPRHKITKRGQNVTFRCDPISEHNRLYWYRQTLGQGPEFLTYFQNEAQLEKSRLLSDRFSAERPKGSFSTLEIQRTEQGDSAMYLCASSSLRDRDYEQYFGPGTRLTVT.